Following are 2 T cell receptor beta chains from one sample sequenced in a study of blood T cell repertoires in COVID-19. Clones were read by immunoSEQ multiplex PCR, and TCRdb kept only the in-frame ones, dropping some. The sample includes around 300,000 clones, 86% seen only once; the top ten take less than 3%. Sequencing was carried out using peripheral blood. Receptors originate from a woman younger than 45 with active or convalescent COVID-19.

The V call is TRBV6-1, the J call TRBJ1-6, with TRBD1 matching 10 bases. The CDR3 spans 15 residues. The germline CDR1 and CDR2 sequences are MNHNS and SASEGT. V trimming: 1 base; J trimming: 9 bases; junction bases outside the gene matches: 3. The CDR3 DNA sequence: TGTGCCAGCAGTGAAGAAGGGACAGGGGCTTCACCCCTCCACTTT. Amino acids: CASSEEGTGASPLHF.

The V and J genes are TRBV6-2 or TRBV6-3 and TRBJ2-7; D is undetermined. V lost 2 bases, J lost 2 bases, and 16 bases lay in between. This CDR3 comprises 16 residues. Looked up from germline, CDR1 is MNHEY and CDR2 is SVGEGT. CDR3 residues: CASSYEVGRRPYEQYF. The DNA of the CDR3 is TGTGCCAGCAGTTACGAAGTCGGCAGGCGACCCTACGAGCAGTACTTC.